This T cell receptor (beta chain) was sequenced for a study of T cells after yellow fever vaccination (dated by TCRdb to the late 2010s). General notes on the study: Libraries from fractions with low cell numbers were prepared with the SMART-Seq v4 Ultra Low Input RNA kit. Two healthy male donors, one aged 18 to 29 and one aged 30 to 40 years, were included in the cohort. To follow T-cell clones before and after primary and booster YFV17D yellow fever vaccination, bulk TCR alpha and beta repertoires were sequenced over time. Blood samples were taken at several timepoints before and after primary and secondary immunization, and bulk PBMC replicates and cell subsets were isolated.

This clonotype turned up a few times. No cognate antigen has been identified for it. No much larger clonotype is one base removed from it; base qualities were not supplied. TCR cDNA was made using 5'RACE template switching, a step that added a universal primer site and unique molecular identifiers. cDNA synthesis was primed from both the TCR alpha and TCR beta constant segments. Two PCR steps were used to amplify libraries, with sample barcodes and sequencing adapters being added in the second step. Sequencing of libraries was done on Illumina HiSeq 2500 (2x100 bp) or NovaSeq (2x150 bp). Turning to the authors' computational methods: Demultiplexing of reads and collapsing into UMI consensus sequences were performed with MIGEC, and V(D)J alignment was carried out with MiXCR. Vaccine-responding clonotypes were identified with edgeR using replicate PBMC samples, with FDR below 0.01 and a log2 fold change above 5 up to day 15 being required. Each bulk clonotype was labeled CD4 or CD8 based on which sequenced repertoire, CD4 or CD8, contained the clonotype at higher abundance. The public reads were quality trimmed at Q25 with fastp and then assembled into clones with MiXCR by TCRdb, keeping productive beta chains. Rows matching on CDR3 protein sequence are summarized as one entry with the most common DNA and genes. TCRdb's processing, not the authors' own work, is the source of the V and J calls. This sample comprises 360,000 or so distinct CDR3 sequences, approximately 10% of them detected only once. Together, the top ten hold 18% of the sample.

Counted from cysteine to phenylalanine, this CDR3 has 18 amino acids. The DNA shown is the 54-base CDR3, in frame from base 1. V is trimmed back by 0 bases and J by 5 bases, and the junction contains 8 bases that no gene match accounts for. CDR1 and CDR2, looked up from the germline V gene (reference sequence), are SGHKS and YYEKEE. What the treatment or condition label conveys for this sample: live attenuated yellow fever vaccine strain. At each blood-draw timepoint, two biological replicates of bulk PBMCs were obtained. PBMCs were isolated from peripheral blood using a standard Ficoll-Paque protocol. TriZol was used to extract RNA from bulk PBMCs, from CD4 and CD8 fractions, and from dextramer-positive and dextramer-negative fractions. Overall study outcomes, separate from this receptor: Computational filtering was required because FACS-sorted repertoires could contain abundant contaminating clonotypes from the bulk population. A small share of clonotypes occurred in both CD4 and CD8 compartments, likely arising from convergent recombination. Because the study included only a couple of donors, the extent to which the findings can be generalized is limited. Compared with the primary T-cell response, the secondary T-cell response was faster but weaker, reaching its peak on day 5 rather than on day 15. Most clones expanded after primary vaccination were re-detected after the booster (approximately 95% of CD4 and approximately 85% of CD8), suggesting broad memory maintenance.

The sequence came from a man younger than 30 who received the YFV17D yellow fever vaccine. Specimen: PBMCs, collected on the day of the first yellow fever vaccination. Recombination connected TRBV5-5 to TRBJ2-5; 15 junctional bases match TRBD2. Read as DNA, the sequence is TGTGCCAGCAGCTTGGCCCCCGGACTAGCGGGGGGGCGTGAGACCCAGTACTTC. Its protein is CASSLAPGLAGGRETQYF.